This T cell receptor beta chain emerged from a study of STAT5B mutations in CD4+ large granular lymphocyte leukemia. Generated by immunoSEQ multiplex PCR, the TCRdb table keeps only in-frame clones and is missing some. The top ten hold 0.35% of the sample, which has about 46,000 clones, about 80% seen once. The sequencing sample was made of CD4+ T cells from blood buffy coats. This receptor was obtained from a human donor in good health.

The CDR3 loop is CSAEGAYEQYF. CDR3 nucleotide sequence: TGCAGTGCTGAAGGGGCCTACGAGCAGTACTTC. The rearrangement uses TRBV20-1 and TRBJ2-7, with TRBD1 as a possible D gene (5 bases). CDR1 is DFQATT and CDR2 is SNEGSKA in the germline V gene (reference sequence). Trimming left V 5 bases short and J 2 bases short, with 7 bases between. The CDR3 has 11 residues.